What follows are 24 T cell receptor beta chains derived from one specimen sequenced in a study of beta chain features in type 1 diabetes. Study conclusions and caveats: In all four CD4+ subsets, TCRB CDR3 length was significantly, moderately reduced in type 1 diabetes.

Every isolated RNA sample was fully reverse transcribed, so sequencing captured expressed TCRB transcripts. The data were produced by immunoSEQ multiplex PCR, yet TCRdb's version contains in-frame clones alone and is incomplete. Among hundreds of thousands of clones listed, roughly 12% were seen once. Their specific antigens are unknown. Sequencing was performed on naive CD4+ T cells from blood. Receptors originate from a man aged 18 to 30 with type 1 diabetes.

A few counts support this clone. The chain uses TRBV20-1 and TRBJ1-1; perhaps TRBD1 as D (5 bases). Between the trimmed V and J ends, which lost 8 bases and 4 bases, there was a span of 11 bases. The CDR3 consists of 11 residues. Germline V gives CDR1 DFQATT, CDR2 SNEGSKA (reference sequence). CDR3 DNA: TGCAGTACCCCAAGGGGCACTGAAGCTTTCTTT. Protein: CSTPRGTEAFF.

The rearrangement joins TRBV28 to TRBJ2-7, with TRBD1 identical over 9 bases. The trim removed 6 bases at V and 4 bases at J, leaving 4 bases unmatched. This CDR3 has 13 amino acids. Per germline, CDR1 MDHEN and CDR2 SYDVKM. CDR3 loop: CASRRQGGYEQYF. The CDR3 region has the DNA TGTGCCAGCAGACGACAGGGGGGGTACGAGCAGTACTTC.

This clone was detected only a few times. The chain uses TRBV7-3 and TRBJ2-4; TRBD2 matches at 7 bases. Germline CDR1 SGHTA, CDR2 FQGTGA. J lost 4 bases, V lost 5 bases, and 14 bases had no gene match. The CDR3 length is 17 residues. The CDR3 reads CASSPSPSGDEKNIQYF. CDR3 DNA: TGTGCCAGCAGCCCTTCCCCTAGCGGTGATGAAAAAAACATTCAGTACTTC.

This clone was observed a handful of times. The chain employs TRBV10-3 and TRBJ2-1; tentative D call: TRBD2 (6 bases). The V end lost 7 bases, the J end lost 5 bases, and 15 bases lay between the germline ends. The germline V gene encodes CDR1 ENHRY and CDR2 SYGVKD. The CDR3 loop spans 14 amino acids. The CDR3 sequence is CAITQAGRHNEQFF. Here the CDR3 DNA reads TGTGCCATCACTCAAGCGGGCCGTCACAATGAGCAGTTCTTC.

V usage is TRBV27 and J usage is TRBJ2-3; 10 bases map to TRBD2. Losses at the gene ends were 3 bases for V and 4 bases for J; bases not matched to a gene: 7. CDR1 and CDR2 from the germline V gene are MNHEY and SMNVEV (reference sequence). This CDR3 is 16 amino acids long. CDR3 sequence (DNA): TGTGCCAGCAGTTTGAGCGGGGGGGCCGGTGCAGATACGCAGTATTTT. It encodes CASSLSGGAGADTQYF.

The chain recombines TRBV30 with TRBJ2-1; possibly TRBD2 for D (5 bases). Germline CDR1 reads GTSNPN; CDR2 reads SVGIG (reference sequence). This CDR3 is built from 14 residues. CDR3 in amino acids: CALARVLSYNEQFF. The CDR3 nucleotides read TGTGCTCTGGCGCGGGTTTTATCCTACAATGAGCAGTTCTTC.

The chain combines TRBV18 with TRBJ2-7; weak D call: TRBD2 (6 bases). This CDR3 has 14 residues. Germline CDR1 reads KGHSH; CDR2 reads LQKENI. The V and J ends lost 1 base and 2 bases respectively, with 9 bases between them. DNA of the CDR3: TGTGCCAGCTCACCACGTGGAGGGACCTACGAGCAGTACTTC. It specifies CASSPRGGTYEQYF.

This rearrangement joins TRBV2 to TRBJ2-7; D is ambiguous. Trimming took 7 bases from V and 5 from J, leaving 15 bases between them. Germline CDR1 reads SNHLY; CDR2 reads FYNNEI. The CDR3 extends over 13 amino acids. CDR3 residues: CASTPGFNNEQYF. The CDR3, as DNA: TGTGCCAGCACCCCGGGTTTTAATAACGAGCAGTACTTC.

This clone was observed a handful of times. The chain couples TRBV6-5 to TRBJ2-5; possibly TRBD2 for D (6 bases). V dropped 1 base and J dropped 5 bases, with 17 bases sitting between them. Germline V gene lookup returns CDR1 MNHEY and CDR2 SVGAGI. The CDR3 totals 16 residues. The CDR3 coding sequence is TGTGCCAGCAGTTACTGGGCCGGGACTGGGGCGGAGACCCAGTACTTC. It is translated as CASSYWAGTGAETQYF.

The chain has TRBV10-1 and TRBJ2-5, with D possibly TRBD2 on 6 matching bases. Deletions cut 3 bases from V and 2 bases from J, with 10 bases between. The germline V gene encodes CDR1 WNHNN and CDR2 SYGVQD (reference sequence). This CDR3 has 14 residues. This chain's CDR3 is CASSDRRGQETQYF. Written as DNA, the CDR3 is TGCGCCAGCAGTGATAGGAGGGGTCAAGAGACCCAGTACTTC.

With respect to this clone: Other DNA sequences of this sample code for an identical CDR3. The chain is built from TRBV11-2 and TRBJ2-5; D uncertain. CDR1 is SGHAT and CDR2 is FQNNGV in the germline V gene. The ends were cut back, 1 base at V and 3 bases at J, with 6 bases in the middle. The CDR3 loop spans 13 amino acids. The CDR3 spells CASSLGREETQYF. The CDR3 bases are TGTGCCAGCAGCTTAGGCCGGGAAGAGACCCAGTACTTC.

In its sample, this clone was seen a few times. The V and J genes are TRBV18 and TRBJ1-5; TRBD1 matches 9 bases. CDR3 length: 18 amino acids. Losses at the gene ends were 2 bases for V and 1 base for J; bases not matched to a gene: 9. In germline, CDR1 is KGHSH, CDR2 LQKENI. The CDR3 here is CASSPTHRGLVSNQPQHF. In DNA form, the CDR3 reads TGTGCCAGCTCACCAACCCACAGGGGGCTTGTGAGCAATCAGCCCCAGCATTTT.

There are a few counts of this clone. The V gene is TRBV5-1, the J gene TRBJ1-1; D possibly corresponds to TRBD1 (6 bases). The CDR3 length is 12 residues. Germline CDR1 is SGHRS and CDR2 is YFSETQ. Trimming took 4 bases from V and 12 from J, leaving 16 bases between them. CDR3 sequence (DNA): TGCGCCAGCAGCGAACCCCTGGGGGCATCTTTCTTT. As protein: CASSEPLGASFF.

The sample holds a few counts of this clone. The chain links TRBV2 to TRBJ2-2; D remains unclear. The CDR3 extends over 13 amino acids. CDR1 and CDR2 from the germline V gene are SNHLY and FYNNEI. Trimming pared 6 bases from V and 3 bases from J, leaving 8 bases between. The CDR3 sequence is CASSSRDTGELFF. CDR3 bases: TGTGCCAGCAGCAGTAGGGACACCGGGGAGCTGTTTTTT.

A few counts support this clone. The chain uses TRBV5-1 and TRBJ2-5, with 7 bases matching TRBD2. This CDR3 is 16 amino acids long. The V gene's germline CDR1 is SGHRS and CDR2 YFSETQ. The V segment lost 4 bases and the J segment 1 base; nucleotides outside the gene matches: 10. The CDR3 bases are TGCGCCAGCAGCCCCCTCGCGGGGGTTGGCCAAGAGACCCAGTACTTC. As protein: CASSPLAGVGQETQYF.

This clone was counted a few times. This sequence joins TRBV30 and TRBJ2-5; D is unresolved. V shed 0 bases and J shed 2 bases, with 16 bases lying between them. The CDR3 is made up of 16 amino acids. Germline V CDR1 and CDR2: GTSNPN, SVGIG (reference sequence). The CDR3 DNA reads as TGTGCCTGGAGTGTGGGCTTTCGGGCAGCACAAGAGACCCAGTACTTC. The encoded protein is CAWSVGFRAAQETQYF.

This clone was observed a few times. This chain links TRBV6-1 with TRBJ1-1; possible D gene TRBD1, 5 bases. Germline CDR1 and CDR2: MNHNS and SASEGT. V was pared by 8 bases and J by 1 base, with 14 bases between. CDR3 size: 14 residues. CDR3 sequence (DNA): TGTGCCAGCGCATCGGGGGTACGGAACACTGAAGCTTTCTTT. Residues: CASASGVRNTEAFF.

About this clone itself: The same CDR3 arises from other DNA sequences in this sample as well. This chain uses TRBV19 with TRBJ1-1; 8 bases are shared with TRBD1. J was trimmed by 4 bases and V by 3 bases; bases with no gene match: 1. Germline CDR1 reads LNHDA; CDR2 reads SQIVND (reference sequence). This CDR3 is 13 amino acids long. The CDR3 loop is CASSITGGTEAFF. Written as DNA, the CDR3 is TGTGCCAGTAGTATTACAGGGGGCACTGAAGCTTTCTTT.

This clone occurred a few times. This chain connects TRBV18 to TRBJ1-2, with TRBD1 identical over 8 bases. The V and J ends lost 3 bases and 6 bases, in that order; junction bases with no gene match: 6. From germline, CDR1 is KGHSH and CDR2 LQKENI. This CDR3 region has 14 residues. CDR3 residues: CASSPLLQGDGYTF. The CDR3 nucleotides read TGTGCCAGCTCACCCCTATTACAGGGGGATGGCTACACCTTC.

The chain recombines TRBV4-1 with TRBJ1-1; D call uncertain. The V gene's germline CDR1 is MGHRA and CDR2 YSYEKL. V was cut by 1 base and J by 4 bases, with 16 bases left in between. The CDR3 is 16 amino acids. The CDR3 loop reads CASSQGSQVKGTEAFF. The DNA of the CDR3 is TGCGCCAGCAGCCAAGGATCCCAGGTGAAGGGCACTGAAGCTTTCTTT.

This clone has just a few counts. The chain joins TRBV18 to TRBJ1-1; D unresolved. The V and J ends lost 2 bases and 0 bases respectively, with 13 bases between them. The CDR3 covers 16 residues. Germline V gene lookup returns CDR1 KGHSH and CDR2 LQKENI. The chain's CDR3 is CASSPSSLYLNTEAFF. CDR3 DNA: TGTGCCAGCTCACCAAGCTCACTTTATTTGAACACTGAAGCTTTCTTT.

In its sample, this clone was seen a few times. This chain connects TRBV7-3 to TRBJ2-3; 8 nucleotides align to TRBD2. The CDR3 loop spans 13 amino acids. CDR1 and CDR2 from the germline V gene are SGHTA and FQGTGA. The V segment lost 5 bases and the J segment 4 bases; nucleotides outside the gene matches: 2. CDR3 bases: TGTGCCAGCAGCCGGGGGGGCGCAGATACGCAGTATTTT. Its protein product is CASSRGGADTQYF.

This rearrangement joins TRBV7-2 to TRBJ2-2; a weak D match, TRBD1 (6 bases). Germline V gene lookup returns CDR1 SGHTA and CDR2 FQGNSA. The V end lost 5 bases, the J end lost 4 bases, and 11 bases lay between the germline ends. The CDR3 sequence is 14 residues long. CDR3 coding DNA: TGTGCCAGCAGCATTGGACAGAGCACCGGGGAGCTGTTTTTT. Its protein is CASSIGQSTGELFF.

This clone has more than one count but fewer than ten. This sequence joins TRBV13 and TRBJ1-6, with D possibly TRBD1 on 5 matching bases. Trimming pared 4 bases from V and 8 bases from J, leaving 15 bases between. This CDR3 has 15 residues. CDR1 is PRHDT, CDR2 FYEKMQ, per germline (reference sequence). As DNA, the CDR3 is TGTGCCAGCAGCTCCCGGGACCCACGGGATTCACCCCTCCACTTT. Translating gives CASSSRDPRDSPLHF. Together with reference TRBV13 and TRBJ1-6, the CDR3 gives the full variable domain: AAGVIQSPRHLIKEKRETATLKCYPIPRHDTVYWYQQGPGQDPQFLISFYEKMQSDKGSIPDRFSAQQFSDYHSELNMSSLELGDSALYFCASSSRDPRDSPLHFGNGTRLTVT.